One and the same sample provided the 32 T cell receptor beta chains below, sequenced in a study of cytomegalovirus exposure and HLA in healthy donors. The PCR had 60 Vbeta and 13 Jbeta primers. Produced via immunoSEQ multiplex PCR; TCRdb's table is partial and in-frame only. The sample data list about 74,000 clones. What was sequenced was PBMCs. These receptors were obtained from a female donor in good health and CMV-seropositive.

The chain links TRBV19 to TRBJ1-1; 8 bases are shared with TRBD1. Germline V lookup: CDR1 LNHDA, CDR2 SQIVND (reference sequence). CDR3 length: 17 residues. V shed 3 bases, J shed 4 bases, and the junction held 13 bases outside the gene matches. The CDR3 spells CASSIVDRVPIGTEAFF. The CDR3 DNA is TGTGCCAGTAGTATCGTGGACAGGGTGCCGATCGGCACTGAAGCTTTCTTT.

As concerns this clone: An end of the junction differs from the germline gene, which may be a read error. The J gene is TRBJ1-1, the V gene TRBV5-1; the match to TRBD1 covers 9 bases. Germline V gene lookup returns CDR1 SGHRS and CDR2 YFSETQ. CDR3 length: 14 residues. The CDR3 loop is CASSPQGARTEASF. CDR3 DNA: TGCGCCAGCAGCCCACAGGGGGCGCGAACTGAAGCTTCCTTT.

The DNA for the CDR3 is TGTGCCAGCAGTGAATATGGGCAGTCAGATACGCAGTATTTT. Encoded protein: CASSEYGQSDTQYF. This rearrangement joins TRBV2 to TRBJ2-3; D call uncertain. Trimming took off 2 bases at V and 4 bases at J, with 10 bases between the two ends. This CDR3 region has 14 residues. Germline V CDR1 and CDR2: SNHLY, FYNNEI.

The chain's CDR3 is CASSFSGRASPLHF. DNA for the CDR3: TGTGCCAGCAGTTTTTCGGGAAGGGCTTCACCCCTCCACTTT. This rearrangement joins TRBV27 to TRBJ1-6; no firm D call. There are 14 residues in the CDR3. V was trimmed by 3 bases and J by 9 bases, leaving 12 bases between them. From germline, CDR1 is MNHEY and CDR2 SMNVEV (reference sequence).

This clone is deemed medium-sized by its frequency. The chain joins TRBV6-6 to TRBJ1-4; 10 nucleotides align to TRBD1. The V gene's germline CDR1 is MNHNY and CDR2 SVGAGI (reference sequence). After removal of 6 bases from V and 10 bases from J, the junction contained 11 bases not matched to a gene. The CDR3 spans 15 residues. CDR3 sequence (DNA): TGTGCCAGCAGCGACCCCGGGACAGGGGATGGAAAACTGTTTTTT. Translation: CASSDPGTGDGKLFF.

The genes are TRBV29-1 and TRBJ1-2, with a tentative D call TRBD1 (6 bases). CDR1 is SQVTM and CDR2 is ANQGSEA in the germline V gene. The CDR3 sequence is 10 residues long. With 5 bases removed from V and 12 bases from J, the gap between germline ends came to 13 bases. The CDR3 region has the DNA TGCAGCGTTAGAACAGGGAGCGACACCTTC. Translated, it gives CSVRTGSDTF.

The chain recombines TRBV23-1 with TRBJ2-5; 7 bases line up with TRBD1. TRBV23-1 is an open reading frame whose function is uncertain. V lost 0 bases to trimming and J lost 0 bases; unmatched junction nucleotides: 1. The CDR3 is 15 amino acids. CDR3 loop: CASSQSGTDQETQYF. CDR3 DNA sequence: TGCGCCAGCAGTCAATCGGGGACAGACCAAGAGACCCAGTACTTC.

The V call is TRBV27, the J call TRBJ2-5; D gene ambiguous. The V gene lost 2 bases and the J gene lost 2 bases, with 6 bases spanning the gap. The length of the CDR3 is 13 residues. Germline V gene data show CDR1 as MNHEY and CDR2 as SMNVEV (reference sequence). The CDR3 is CASSLSTQETQYF. CDR3 bases: TGTGCCAGCAGTTTAAGCACTCAAGAGACCCAGTACTTC.

V gene TRBV4-3 combines with J gene TRBJ1-2, with a tentative D call TRBD1 (5 bases). Germline assignment: CDR1 LGHNA and CDR2 YSLEER. This CDR3 is 14 amino acids long. The ends were cut back, 0 bases at V and 7 bases at J, with 12 bases in the middle. CDR3 amino acids: CASSQDIGTVGYTF. CDR3 DNA sequence: TGCGCCAGCAGCCAAGATATAGGGACTGTTGGCTACACCTTC.

The gene calls are TRBV7-9 and TRBJ1-2, with 9 positions matching TRBD1. V gave up 4 bases and J gave up 2 bases; unmatched junction bases: 5. There are 15 residues in the CDR3. The germline gives CDR1 SEHNR, CDR2 FQNEAQ (reference sequence). DNA for the CDR3: TGTGCCAGCAGCTCGCCCGGGACAGGGAACTATGGCTACACCTTC. This sequence encodes CASSSPGTGNYGYTF.

In regard to this clone: One end of the junction is discordant with germline, which a read error may explain. This chain links TRBV6-6 with TRBJ2-1; TRBD2 might be the D (6 bases). The CDR3 is 14 residues long. Germline V CDR1 and CDR2: MNHNY, SVGAGI (reference sequence). CDR3 amino acids: CASRTGDSDNEQFF. In nucleotides, the CDR3 is TGTGCCAGCAGGACGGGAGACTCCGACAATGAGCAGTTCTTC.

The V gene is TRBV25-1, the J gene TRBJ1-2, with 8 nucleotides matching TRBD1. From germline, CDR1 is MGHDK and CDR2 SYGVNS. The CDR3 length is 14 residues. Trimming cost V 4 bases and J 7 bases; bases outside gene matches: 8. The CDR3 protein is CASSGTGTGGGYTF. The CDR3 DNA sequence: TGTGCCAGCAGTGGCACCGGGACAGGCGGTGGCTACACCTTC.

The rearrangement links TRBV23-1 to TRBJ1-4; 10 nucleotides match TRBD1. TRBV23-1 is an ORF, with its function uncertain. Unmatched junction bases numbered 8, after V lost 4 bases and J lost 3 bases. CDR3 length: 17 residues. For the CDR3, the DNA is TGCGCCAGCAGTCCTCCGGGACAGGGGTTCGCTAATGAAAAACTGTTTTTT. Protein: CASSPPGQGFANEKLFF.

The V gene is TRBV4-3, the J gene TRBJ1-1, with D tentatively TRBD1 (5 bases). The germline CDR1 and CDR2 sequences are LGHNA and YSLEER. The CDR3 is 15 residues long. With 0 bases removed from V and 1 base from J, the gap between germline ends came to 9 bases. CDR3 amino acids: CASSQERGWNTEAFF. The CDR3 DNA is TGCGCCAGCAGCCAAGAAAGGGGCTGGAACACTGAAGCTTTCTTT.

The rearrangement uses TRBV30 and TRBJ1-4; D possibly corresponds to TRBD1 (6 bases). The germline V gene has CDR1 GTSNPN and CDR2 SVGIG (reference sequence). The CDR3 has 15 amino acids. V lost 2 bases, J lost 8 bases, and 18 bases lay in between. CDR3 sequence reads: CAWSLKGQGSEKLFF. CDR3 nucleotides: TGTGCCTGGAGTCTAAAGGGGCAGGGGTCCGAAAAACTGTTTTTT.

The genes are TRBV18 and TRBJ1-2; 7 bases line up with TRBD1. This CDR3 has 14 residues. In germline, CDR1 is KGHSH, CDR2 LQKENI. The V gene end was trimmed by 3 bases and the J gene end by 3 bases; junction bases not matched to a gene: 4. Here the CDR3 reads CASSPDRDDYGYTF. CDR3 sequence (DNA): TGTGCCAGCTCACCTGACAGGGATGACTATGGCTACACCTTC.

The chain links TRBV30 to TRBJ1-1, with a weak D call TRBD1 (5 bases). The germline V gene has CDR1 GTSNPN and CDR2 SVGIG (reference sequence). CDR3 length: 15 amino acids. The V and J ends lost 0 bases and 1 base respectively, with 12 bases between them. The DNA for the CDR3 is TGTGCCTGGAGTGTTTGGGGCACGGCGAACACTGAAGCTTTCTTT. It specifies CAWSVWGTANTEAFF.

The chain links TRBV11-2 to TRBJ1-4; no clear D. Deletions cut 6 bases from V and 6 bases from J, with 17 bases between. The CDR3 consists of 15 residues. Germline V CDR1 and CDR2: SGHAT, FQNNGV. CDR3 residues: CASRETFQTDEKLFF. DNA for the CDR3: TGTGCCAGCAGAGAGACCTTCCAGACTGATGAAAAACTGTTTTTT. Combining the CDR3 with reference TRBV11-2 and TRBJ1-4 gives the whole variable domain EAGVAQSPRYKIIEKRQSVAFWCNPISGHATLYWYQQILGQGPKLLIQFQNNGVVDDSQLPKDRFSAERLKGVDSTLKIQPAKLEDSAVYLCASRETFQTDEKLFFGSGTQLSVL.

This CDR3 reads CAWKKTPGGPGGYTF. For the CDR3, the DNA is TGTGCCTGGAAAAAAACCCCCGGGGGGCCGGGCGGCTACACCTTC. This sequence joins TRBV30 and TRBJ1-2, with D tentatively TRBD1 (6 bases). The CDR3 extends over 15 amino acids. V lost 4 bases to trimming and J lost 8 bases, with 23 bases between them. Germline CDR1 reads GTSNPN; CDR2 reads SVGIG (reference sequence).

This chain connects TRBV7-2 to TRBJ2-5, with TRBD1 identical over 8 bases. Losses at the gene ends were 5 bases for V and 5 bases for J; bases not matched to a gene: 7. The CDR3 covers 14 residues. The germline gives CDR1 SGHTA, CDR2 FQGNSA. In DNA form, the CDR3 reads TGTGCCAGCAGCCCCTGGACAGGGACGGAGACCCAGTACTTC. Residues: CASSPWTGTETQYF.

The V and J genes are TRBV7-9 and TRBJ2-7; 9 positions match TRBD2. The CDR3 runs to 16 residues. Germline V gene sequence: CDR1 SEHNR, CDR2 FQNEAQ (reference sequence). Losses at the gene ends were 0 bases for V and 5 bases for J; bases not matched to a gene: 8. The CDR3 sequence is CASSLALRIAGDEQYF. The CDR3 bases are TGTGCCAGCAGCTTAGCGCTGAGGATAGCGGGGGACGAGCAGTACTTC. The full variable domain, completed using reference TRBV7-9 and TRBJ2-7, is DTGVSQNPRHKITKRGQNVTFRCDPISEHNRLYWYRQTLGQGPEFLTYFQNEAQLEKSRLLSDRFSAERPKGSFSTLEIQRTEQGDSAMYLCASSLALRIAGDEQYFGPGTRLTVT.

The chain links TRBV28 to TRBJ2-5; tentative D call: TRBD1 (6 bases). CDR3 length equals 15 residues. V was shortened by 2 bases and J by 4 bases, with 14 bases between the two germline ends. Germline V lookup: CDR1 MDHEN, CDR2 SYDVKM. The CDR3 reads CASSLKGVNLETQYF. DNA of the CDR3: TGTGCCAGCAGTTTAAAGGGGGTTAATTTAGAGACCCAGTACTTC.

The V call is TRBV6-1, the J call TRBJ1-5; D may be TRBD1 (6 bases). Germline V lookup: CDR1 MNHNS, CDR2 SASEGT. The CDR3 covers 12 residues. Trimming removed 6 bases from V and 9 bases from J, with 12 bases in between. The CDR3 sequence: CASRAGDGPQHF. CDR3 nucleotides: TGTGCCAGCAGGGCAGGGGACGGGCCCCAGCATTTT.

The V gene is TRBV27, the J gene TRBJ2-5; 7 bases are a match to TRBD2. CDR1 is MNHEY and CDR2 is SMNVEV in the germline V gene (reference sequence). The CDR3 consists of 13 residues. The ends lost 4 bases at V and 6 bases at J; junction bases unmatched: 5. CDR3 protein: CASSSRGVKTQYF. In nucleotides, the CDR3 is TGTGCCAGCAGTTCCCGGGGGGTAAAGACCCAGTACTTC.

The genes are TRBV5-1 and TRBJ2-3; 8 bases agree with TRBD1. Germline CDR1 is SGHRS and CDR2 is YFSETQ. This CDR3 has 15 amino acids. J lost 5 bases, V lost 1 base, and 6 bases had no gene match. The CDR3 sequence is CASSLSDRAIDTQYF. CDR3 DNA: TGCGCCAGCAGCTTGTCGGACAGGGCTATAGATACGCAGTATTTT.

The chain carries TRBV6-1 and TRBJ1-4, with D unclear. V was shortened by 5 bases and J by 8 bases, with 15 bases between the two germline ends. Per the germline V gene, CDR1 is MNHNS and CDR2 is SASEGT. The CDR3 is made up of 14 amino acids. The CDR3 sequence: CASSPDTLREKLFF. In DNA form, the CDR3 reads TGTGCCAGCAGTCCAGACACACTTAGGGAAAAACTGTTTTTT.

The chain couples TRBV6-5 to TRBJ2-7; 7 nucleotides align to TRBD2. The length of the CDR3 is 13 residues. CDR1 is MNHEY, CDR2 SVGAGI, per germline. The V segment lost 5 bases and the J segment 6 bases; nucleotides outside the gene matches: 7. The DNA of the CDR3 is TGTGCCAGCAGTCCCTCCTGGGGGGGCGAGCAGTACTTC. This sequence encodes CASSPSWGGEQYF.

The J gene is TRBJ1-5, the V gene TRBV9; D gene unclear. Germline V lookup: CDR1 SGDLS, CDR2 YYNGEE. V shed 1 base and J shed 2 bases, with 7 bases lying between them. The CDR3 is made up of 14 amino acids. This CDR3 reads CASSVSTGNQPQHF. The CDR3 nucleotides are TGTGCCAGCAGCGTATCCACGGGCAATCAGCCCCAGCATTTT. Drawing the rest from reference TRBV9 and TRBJ1-5, the complete variable domain is DSGVTQTPKHLITATGQRVTLRCSPRSGDLSVYWYQQSLDQGLQFLIQYYNGEERAKGNILERFSAQQFPDLHSELNLSSLELGDSALYFCASSVSTGNQPQHFGDGTRLSIL.

The chain uses TRBV12-5 and TRBJ1-1, with a possible D match to TRBD1 (6 bases). V lost 0 bases to trimming and J lost 2 bases, with 16 bases between them. CDR3 size: 17 residues. Per the germline V gene, CDR1 is LGHNT and CDR2 is FRNRAP. In DNA, the CDR3 is TGTGCTAGTGGTTTGGTAAGCTGGAAACAGGGAAACACTGAAGCTTTCTTT. This gives the protein CASGLVSWKQGNTEAFF. Full variable domain (rest looked up from reference TRBV12-5 and TRBJ1-1): DARVTQTPRHKVTEMGQEVTMRCQPILGHNTVFWYRQTMMQGLELLAYFRNRAPLDDSGMPKDRFSAEMPDATLATLKIQPSEPRDSAVYFCASGLVSWKQGNTEAFFGQGTRLTVV.

The chain links TRBV6-1 to TRBJ2-5; 7 bases match TRBD2. The germline V gene encodes CDR1 MNHNS and CDR2 SASEGT. The CDR3 totals 14 residues. Losses at the gene ends were 6 bases for V and 2 bases for J; bases not matched to a gene: 6. The DNA for the CDR3 is TGTGCCAGCAGATCCGGGACTAAACAAGAGACCCAGTACTTC. Translating it yields CASRSGTKQETQYF.

This rearrangement joins TRBV12-2 to TRBJ2-3; the table gives TRBD1 as D, unverified against the DNA. TRBV12-2 counts as a pseudogene. CDR3 size: 16 residues. The CDR3: CASRLALGRVTDTQYF. The CDR3, as DNA: TGTGCAAGTCGCTTAGCGCTCGGCAGGGTTACAGATACGCAGTATTTT.

The CDR3 region is CASSQGGRGEETQYF. CDR3 nucleotide sequence: TGTGCCAGCAGCCAAGGGGGGAGGGGTGAAGAGACCCAGTACTTC. The rearrangement uses TRBV4-2 and TRBJ2-5; TRBD2 agrees at 7 bases. The V gene's germline CDR1 is LGHNA and CDR2 YNFKEQ. The J segment lost 3 bases and the V segment lost 1 base, leaving 5 bases of the junction unmatched. The CDR3 runs 15 residues.